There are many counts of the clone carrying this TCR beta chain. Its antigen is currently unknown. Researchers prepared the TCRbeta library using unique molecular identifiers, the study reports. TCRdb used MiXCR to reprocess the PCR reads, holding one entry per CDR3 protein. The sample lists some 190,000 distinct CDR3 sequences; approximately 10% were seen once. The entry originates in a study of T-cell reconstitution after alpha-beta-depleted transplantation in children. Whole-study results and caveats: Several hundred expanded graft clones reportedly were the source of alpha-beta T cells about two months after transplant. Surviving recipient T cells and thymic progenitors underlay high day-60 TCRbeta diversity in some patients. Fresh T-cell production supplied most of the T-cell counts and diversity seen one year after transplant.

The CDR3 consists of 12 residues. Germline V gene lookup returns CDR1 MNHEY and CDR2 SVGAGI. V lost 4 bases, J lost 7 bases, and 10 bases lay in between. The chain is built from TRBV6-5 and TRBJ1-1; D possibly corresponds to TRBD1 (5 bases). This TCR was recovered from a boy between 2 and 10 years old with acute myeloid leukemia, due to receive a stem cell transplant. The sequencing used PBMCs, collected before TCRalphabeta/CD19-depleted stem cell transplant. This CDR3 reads CASSSQGVEAFF. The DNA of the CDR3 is TGTGCCAGCAGTTCCCAGGGAGTTGAAGCTTTCTTT.